This T cell receptor beta chain comes out of a study of blood T cell repertoires in COVID-19. Study as a whole: The United States, Italy and Spain provided the acute and convalescent COVID-19 samples.

The V and J ends lost 0 bases and 2 bases respectively, with 8 bases between them. In germline, CDR1 is GTSNPN, CDR2 SVGIG (reference sequence). The CDR3 loop spans 13 amino acids. Repertoires were generated with immunoSEQ multiplex PCR, while TCRdb's copy carries only in-frame clones and drops some. Here the sample spans some 87,000 clones, around three quarters being singletons. The sequencing sample was made of peripheral blood. This sequence joins TRBV30 and TRBJ2-7; D not resolved. The TCR comes from a man aged 45-65 years who had recovered from COVID-19. The chain's CDR3 is CAWSVKQTYEQYF. The CDR3 region has the DNA TGTGCCTGGAGTGTAAAACAGACCTACGAGCAGTACTTC.